This T cell receptor (beta chain) was profiled in a study of T cell repertoires in ileal Crohn's disease. With 4 bases removed from V and 6 bases from J, the gap between germline ends came to 6 bases. CDR1 is SGHTA and CDR2 is FQGNSA in the germline V gene. This CDR3 is built from 11 residues. The assay was immunoSEQ multiplex PCR, and TCRdb's table has in-frame clones only and misses some. The data show 5,400 or so clones, with around 83% seen just once and 14% held by the top ten. To note about this clone: Its antigen is unidentified.

Eligibility required adulthood, ileal or ileocolonic Crohn's disease and indicated ileocolonic resection. Regarding the study as a whole: High-frequency clones were more common in sorted CD8 than CD4 cells.

This clonotype originated in an adult with Crohn's disease. Sample: ileal tissue. The chain couples TRBV7-2 to TRBJ1-2; possible D gene TRBD1, 6 bases. CDR3 DNA: TGTGCCAGCAGCTCAGGGGATGGCTACACCTTC. Its translation is CASSSGDGYTF. The entire variable domain, with the rest obtained from reference TRBV7-2 and TRBJ1-2, is as follows: GAGVSQSPSNKVTEKGKDVELRCDPISGHTALYWYRQSLGQGLEFLIYFQGNSAPDKSGLPSDRFSAERTGGSVSTLTIQRTQQEDSAVYLCASSSGDGYTFGSGTRLTVV.